This T cell receptor (beta chain) came from a study of Ad26.COV2.S vaccination and SARS-CoV-2 variants. Across the study: Donor had been placed in the Ad26.COV2.S arm of the COV1001 trial. General study results and limits: TCR breadth and depth estimates may have understated total T cell responses. Placebo recipients and vaccine recipients were similar in non-spike TCR breadth.

Trimming took off 6 bases at V and 3 bases at J, with 11 bases between the two ends. CDR1 MNHEY and CDR2 SVGAGI come from the germline V gene. This CDR3 has 13 residues. Stated treatment: around 19 received Ad26.COV2.S at low or high dose, single or two shots; 5 received placebo; per-sample allocation not given. All samples were drawn on day 63, counting from the first vaccine or placebo injection. Turning to this clone: Its antigen is unknown.

This table comes from immunoSEQ multiplex PCR, and its TCRdb copy is limited to in-frame clones, with some not included. This table holds about 480,000 clones, around 88% found once. The TCR originated in a person aged 18 to 59 who received the Ad26.COV2.S COVID-19 vaccine or a placebo. The source was peripheral blood, collected in a trial of Ad26.COV2.S vaccine versus placebo. The chain combines TRBV6-5 with TRBJ1-2; no firm D call. CDR3 loop: CASSLGRDYGYTF. In DNA, the CDR3 is TGTGCCAGCAGCCTAGGACGGGACTATGGCTACACCTTC.